This T cell receptor beta chain was sequenced during a study of blood T cell repertoires in COVID-19. Study-level background: COVID-19 samples collected from the United States, Italy and Spain covered acute and convalescent phases. Nucleic acid was either cDNA or gDNA, and it came from T cells, B-cell-depleted T cells, or PBMCs.

Original processing methods: Amplification from reference gene primers served as the basis for estimated nucleated cell counts. Produced via immunoSEQ multiplex PCR; TCRdb's table is partial and in-frame only. That table gives V, J and clone size, and the DNA gave D and trimming. The sample lists approximately 670,000 clones, 75% to 90% occurring once. This clone has only one observation. Germline values: CDR1 LGHNT, CDR2 FRNRAP. With V trimmed by 0 bases and J by 2 bases, 6 bases remained unmatched. The CDR3 is made up of 17 amino acids. The source of this sequence is a woman between 18 and 30 years old with acute or convalescent COVID-19. The material sequenced was peripheral blood. The chain is built from TRBV12-5 and TRBJ2-3, with 9 bases aligning to TRBD2. CDR3 coding DNA: TGTGCTAGTGGTTTGGTCCTACTAGCGGGCCACACAGATACGCAGTATTTT. As protein: CASGLVLLAGHTDTQYF. Drawing the rest from reference TRBV12-5 and TRBJ2-3, the complete variable domain is DARVTQTPRHKVTEMGQEVTMRCQPILGHNTVFWYRQTMMQGLELLAYFRNRAPLDDSGMPKDRFSAEMPDATLATLKIQPSEPRDSAVYFCASGLVLLAGHTDTQYFGPGTRLTVL.